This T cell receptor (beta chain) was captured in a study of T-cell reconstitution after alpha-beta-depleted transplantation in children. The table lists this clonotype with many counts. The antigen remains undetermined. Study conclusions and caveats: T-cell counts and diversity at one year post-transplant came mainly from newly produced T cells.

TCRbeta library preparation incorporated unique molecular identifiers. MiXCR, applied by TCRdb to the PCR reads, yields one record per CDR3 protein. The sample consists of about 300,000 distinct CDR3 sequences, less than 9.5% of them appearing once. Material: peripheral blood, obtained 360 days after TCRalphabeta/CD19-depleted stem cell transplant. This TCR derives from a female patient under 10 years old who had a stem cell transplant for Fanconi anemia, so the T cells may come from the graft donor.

CDR3 amino acids: CASSPGPDYEQYF. The CDR3 region has the DNA TGCGCCAGCAGTCCGGGACCGGACTACGAGCAGTACTTC. V gene TRBV5-1 combines with J gene TRBJ2-7; TRBD1 or TRBD2 may be the D gene (5 bases each). Trimming stripped 5 bases from V and 3 bases from J, with 12 bases between. The CDR3 is made up of 13 amino acids. The germline CDR1 and CDR2 sequences are SGHRS and YFSETQ.